Described below is a single T cell receptor beta chain sequence and its context. Naive CD8 populations comprised CD45RO-negative cells positively selected for CCR7, excluding terminally differentiated effector memory CD45RA+ cells. Profiling relied on immunoSEQ multiplex PCR, and the TCRdb table lists in-frame clones only, not all of them. Found here are about 2 million clones, about 95% of them singletons; the top ten hold roughly 1.1%. The germline CDR1 and CDR2 sequences are SGHRS and YFSETQ. The CDR3 loop spans 17 amino acids. With V trimmed by 2 bases and J by 6 bases, 10 bases remained unmatched. The data originate from a study of shared clonotypes between healthy human individuals.

The gene calls are TRBV5-1 and TRBJ2-1; TRBD2 aligns across 11 bases. The clonotype originates from a man between 18 and 35 years old in good health. Sequences were obtained from naive CD8+ T cells sorted from blood. CDR3 coding DNA: TGCGCCAGCAGCTTTCACCCGGGACTAGCGGAGATCAATGAGCAGTTCTTC. Its translation is CASSFHPGLAEINEQFF.